These 7 T cell receptor beta chains were sequenced from one sample in a study of post-analysis software for immune sequencing data. Study-wide points: With TRBV5-6, TRBV5-1 and TRBV20-1 included, several TRBV segments were more frequent in patients than in controls.

Tagging with unique molecular identifiers was a feature of the TCR beta cDNA libraries. One entry per CDR3 protein, called by TCRdb with MiXCR from the PCR reads. The sample lists 600,000 to 750,000 distinct CDR3 sequences, 59% occurring once. Antigen specificity for these receptors is unknown. The specimen sequenced was blood. The receptor source for this set is a girl aged 2 to 10 with multiple sclerosis.

The chain employs TRBV15 and TRBJ2-1; 12 nucleotides agree with TRBD2. Looked up from germline, CDR1 is LNHNV and CDR2 is YYDKDF (reference sequence). There are 14 residues in the CDR3. V lost 8 bases, J lost 10 bases, and 9 bases stayed unmatched. The CDR3 DNA reads TGTGCCACCCGCTGGACTAGCGGGATTCACGAGCAGTTCTTC. Its translation is CATRWTSGIHEQFF.

The chain uses TRBV2 and TRBJ2-7; D may correspond to TRBD1 or TRBD2 (6 bases each). The germline gives CDR1 SNHLY, CDR2 FYNNEI. V was shortened by 7 bases and J by 4 bases, with 14 bases between the two germline ends. This CDR3 is 13 amino acids long. CDR3 amino acids: CASKPRGLYEQYF. The CDR3 bases are TGTGCCAGCAAGCCTCGGGGGCTGTACGAGCAGTACTTC. The variable domain in full, with the rest retrieved from reference TRBV2 and TRBJ2-7, is EPEVTQTPSHQVTQMGQEVILRCVPISNHLYFYWYRQILGQKVEFLVSFYNNEISEKSEIFDDQFSVERPDGSNFTLKIRSTKLEDSAMYFCASKPRGLYEQYFGPGTRLTVT.

This rearrangement joins TRBV4-1 to TRBJ2-1; tentatively, D is TRBD2 (6 bases). This CDR3 is 15 amino acids long. Germline V gene sequence: CDR1 MGHRA, CDR2 YSYEKL. V was trimmed by 0 bases and J by 5 bases, leaving 11 bases between them. Written as DNA, the CDR3 is TGCGCCAGCAGCCAAGAGGAGGGCCACAACAATGAGCAGTTCTTC. It translates to CASSQEEGHNNEQFF.

The chain combines TRBV11-1 with TRBJ2-1, with TRBD2 matching 9 bases. J was trimmed by 6 bases and V by 5 bases; bases with no gene match: 8. The CDR3 has 15 residues. Germline-derived CDR1 and CDR2 are SGHAT and FQDESV (reference sequence). The CDR3 DNA follows: TGTGCCAGCAGCCCTGGGGCGGGAGGGCTCAATGAGCAGTTCTTC. Translation: CASSPGAGGLNEQFF.

The sample holds a few counts of this clonotype. The chain links TRBV5-1 to TRBJ2-1; weak D call: TRBD2 (6 bases). The CDR3 sequence is 16 residues long. Germline V gene sequence: CDR1 SGHRS, CDR2 YFSETQ. Trimming pared 0 bases from V and 1 base from J, leaving 11 bases between. CDR3 in amino acids: CASSLGRDFSYNEQFF. The CDR3 region has the DNA TGCGCCAGCAGCTTGGGGAGGGACTTTTCCTACAATGAGCAGTTCTTC.

A single count supports this clonotype. The rearrangement joins TRBV6-1 to TRBJ1-5; D is possibly TRBD1 (6 bases). This CDR3 has 15 amino acids. V was trimmed by 10 bases and J by 0 bases, leaving 16 bases between them. Germline CDR1 reads MNHNS; CDR2 reads SASEGT. CDR3: CATKRGRDSNQPQHF. DNA of the CDR3: TGTGCCACCAAGCGGGGGCGAGATAGCAATCAGCCCCAGCATTTT.

The chain employs TRBV20-1 and TRBJ2-5; D may be TRBD1 (6 bases). V was pared by 0 bases and J by 2 bases, with 16 bases between. The CDR3 runs 16 residues. The germline CDR1 and CDR2 sequences are DFQATT and SNEGSKA (reference sequence). The CDR3 nucleotides read TGCAGTGCTAGAGACTTCGGCAGGGGCAAACAAGAGACCCAGTACTTC. As protein: CSARDFGRGKQETQYF.